These T cell receptor beta chains were read from a single sample in a study of T-cell reconstitution after alpha-beta-depleted transplantation in children. TCRdb reprocessed the PCR reads with MiXCR, giving one entry per CDR3 protein. Here the sample spans roughly 500,000 distinct CDR3 sequences, approximately 29% being singletons. Sample: PBMCs from the stem cell graft donor, taken from the stem cell graft. The receptors derive from a human donor who donated a stem cell graft to a child with aplastic anemia. Each CDR3 is given with its conserved first and last residue. The D gene is left open where the match is weak. Size tells how often a clone was seen (once, few, many) or the class of an expanded clone, and some rows leave it out.

cdr3_nt cdr3_aa j_call v_call clone_size d_call
TGTGCCAGCAGCTTGTCTCCTAATGAAAAACTGTTTTTT CASSLSPNEKLFF TRBJ1-4 TRBV7-6 NA NA
TGTGCCAGCAGCTTCGCCGAGGGAAGGGAGACCCAGTACTTC CASSFAEGRETQYF TRBJ2-5 TRBV5-5 few NA
TGCAGCGTTAAGGGTGCAGAGAACTCCTACAATGAGCAGTTCTTC CSVKGAENSYNEQFF TRBJ2-1 TRBV29-1 NA NA
TGCGCCAGCAGCTCAGACGGACAGGGCAATCAGCCCCAGCATTTT CASSSDGQGNQPQHF TRBJ1-5 TRBV5-1 NA TRBD1
TGTGCCAGCAGCTCTACGACGCACTACGAGCAGTACTTC CASSSTTHYEQYF TRBJ2-7 TRBV27 NA NA
TGTGCCAGCAGCTTAGGAGGTCCATTCACTGAAGCTTTCTTT CASSLGGPFTEAFF TRBJ1-1 TRBV7-9 few NA
TGTGCCAGCACCTCCTTGACCTATGGCTACACCTTC CASTSLTYGYTF TRBJ1-2 TRBV28 few NA
TGTGCCAGCAGCCACCCGACAGGGGAGGCGGCTAACTATGGCTACACCTTC CASSHPTGEAANYGYTF TRBJ1-2 TRBV3-1 few TRBD1
TGTGCCAGCAGTGACAGCAGGAAAGGCTATGGCTACACCTTC CASSDSRKGYGYTF TRBJ1-2 TRBV7-9 NA NA
TGTGCCAGCAGCCCTGGTGGAGGGGAGGACACCATATATTTT CASSPGGGEDTIYF TRBJ1-3 TRBV9 NA NA
TGTGCCACCAGCAGAGATAACGGGAACACTGAAGCTTTCTTT CATSRDNGNTEAFF TRBJ1-1 TRBV15 NA NA
TGTGCCAGCAGCCCTGGACAGTTCTTC CASSPGQFF TRBJ2-1 TRBV7-6 NA NA
TGTGCCAGCAGCTCATCGGGACCGGCTGAAAAACTGTTTTTT CASSSSGPAEKLFF TRBJ1-4 TRBV7-6 NA NA
TGTGCCAGCAGTTTATGGGGGGACGCTGAAGCTTTCTTT CASSLWGDAEAFF TRBJ1-1 TRBV12-3/TRBV12-4 NA NA
TGCAGCGCCGGACGTACTCAAGAGACCCAGTACTTC CSAGRTQETQYF TRBJ2-5 TRBV29-1 NA NA
TGCGCCAGCAGTTGGGCTAATTTTCGAAGGGGTAAAGGCACAGATACGCAGTATTTT CASSWANFRRGKGTDTQYF TRBJ2-3 TRBV23-1 NA NA
TGTGCCAGCAGTGCCTGGACTAGCTTCGCCGGGGAGCTGTTTTTT CASSAWTSFAGELFF TRBJ2-2 TRBV6-1 NA TRBD2
TGTGCCAGCAGGATAGGACGGAACACTGAAGCTTTCTTT CASRIGRNTEAFF TRBJ1-1 TRBV27 NA NA
TGCGCCAGCAGCCTACTAGCTACTGGGGCCAACGTCCTGACTTTC CASSLLATGANVLTF TRBJ2-6 TRBV5-1 NA NA
TGTGCCAGCAGCTCGACAGGGGGCGGCGGAAACACCATATATTTT CASSSTGGGGNTIYF TRBJ1-3 TRBV7-2 NA TRBD1
TGCGCCAGCAGCCAAGGGGGACAGGGGATGACTGAAGCTTTCTTT CASSQGGQGMTEAFF TRBJ1-1 TRBV4-3 NA TRBD1
TGTGCCAGCAGCCCCGGGGGCCGCTCCTACAATGAGCAGTTCTTC CASSPGGRSYNEQFF TRBJ2-1 TRBV18 many NA
TGTGCCAGCAGTCCCGGGACTCCCCATGAGCAGTTCTTC CASSPGTPHEQFF TRBJ2-1 TRBV12-3/TRBV12-4 few NA
TGTGCCAGCAGTGACTCGGGGACAGGGGTCGCCGGGGAGCTGTTTTTT CASSDSGTGVAGELFF TRBJ2-2 TRBV6-4 few TRBD1
TGTGCCAGCAGCTTACGGAGCGGGAGCATTCAGGGGGGGAATGAGCAGTTCTTC CASSLRSGSIQGGNEQFF TRBJ2-1 TRBV11-2 NA NA
TGTGCCAGCAGCCTAGAAGGTCGGGGCTACACCTTC CASSLEGRGYTF TRBJ1-2 TRBV11-2 few NA
TGCGCCAGCAGCCAAGAAGAATGGACTAGCGGGAGAGAGACCCAGTACTTC CASSQEEWTSGRETQYF TRBJ2-5 TRBV4-3 NA TRBD2
TGTGCCACCAGCAGTCGGACGGACTCCTACAATGAGCAGTTCTTC CATSSRTDSYNEQFF TRBJ2-1 TRBV15 few NA
TGTGCCAGTAGTATGGGCACCAACTATGGGTACACCTTC CASSMGTNYGYTF TRBJ1-2 TRBV19 once NA